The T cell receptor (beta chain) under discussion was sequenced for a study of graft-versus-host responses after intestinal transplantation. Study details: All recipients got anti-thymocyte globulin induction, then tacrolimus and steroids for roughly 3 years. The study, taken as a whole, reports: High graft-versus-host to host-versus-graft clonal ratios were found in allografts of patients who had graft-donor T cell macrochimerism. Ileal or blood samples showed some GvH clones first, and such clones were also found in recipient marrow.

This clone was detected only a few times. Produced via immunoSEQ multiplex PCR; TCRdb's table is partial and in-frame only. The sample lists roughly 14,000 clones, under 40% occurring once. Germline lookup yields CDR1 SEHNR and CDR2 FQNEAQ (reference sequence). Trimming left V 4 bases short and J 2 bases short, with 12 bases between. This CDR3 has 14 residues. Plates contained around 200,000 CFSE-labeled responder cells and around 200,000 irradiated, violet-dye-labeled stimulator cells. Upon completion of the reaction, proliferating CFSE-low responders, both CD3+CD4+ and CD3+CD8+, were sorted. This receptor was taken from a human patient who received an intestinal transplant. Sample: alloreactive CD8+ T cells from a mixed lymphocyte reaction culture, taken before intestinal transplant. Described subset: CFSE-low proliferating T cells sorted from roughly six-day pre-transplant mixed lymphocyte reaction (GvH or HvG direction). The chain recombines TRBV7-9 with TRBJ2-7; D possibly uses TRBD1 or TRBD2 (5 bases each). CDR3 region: CASSYVGTTYEQYF. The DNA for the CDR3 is TGTGCCAGCAGCTATGTGGGGACCACCTACGAGCAGTACTTC. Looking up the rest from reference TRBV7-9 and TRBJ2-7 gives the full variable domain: DTGVSQNPRHKITKRGQNVTFRCDPISEHNRLYWYRQTLGQGPEFLTYFQNEAQLEKSRLLSDRFSAERPKGSFSTLEIQRTEQGDSAMYLCASSYVGTTYEQYFGPGTRLTVT.